This entry is about one T cell receptor (beta chain). Its antigen is currently unknown. CDR1 is SGHKS, CDR2 YYEKEE, per germline (reference sequence). Trimming took off 1 base at V and 2 bases at J, with 10 bases between the two ends. The CDR3 has 15 amino acids. Both subsets, CD45RA+ naive and CD45RA-negative memory, were split from the CD4+ cells. Each sorted subset replicate got 200 ng genomic DNA, tens of thousands of genomes. Generated by immunoSEQ multiplex PCR, the TCRdb table keeps only in-frame clones and is missing some. The sample contains 2.3 million or so clones, over 90% of which appear only once. These data come from a study of shared clonotypes between healthy human individuals. Study-wide results and limits: In contrast to clonotypes shared by all four donors, non-shared clonotypes had lower generation probabilities. The authors sampled blood alone, and tissue repertoires likely differ.

The sequencing sample was made of naive CD4+ T cells from PBMCs. The subset was: CD45RA+ positively selected. The receptor was derived from a man between 18 and 29 years old in good health. Some clones in this sample may be carry-over from other donors' samples. The chain recombines TRBV5-5 with TRBJ1-5; D is uncertain. The CDR3 spells CASSLLGVGNQPQHF. The CDR3 DNA sequence: TGTGCCAGCAGCTTGTTAGGCGTTGGCAATCAGCCCCAGCATTTT.